Each of the 17 T cell receptor beta chains below was sequenced from the same sample in a study of shared clonotypes between healthy human individuals. The protocol was immunoSEQ multiplex PCR, while the TCRdb copy is restricted to in-frame clones and leaves out a portion. The sample shows roughly 1 million clones, around three quarters of them seen only once. The specimen was memory CD4+ T cells from PBMCs. Subset indicated: CD45RA-negative fraction. These receptors originate from a man aged 18 to 30 in good health. Some clones in this sample may be carry-over from other donors' samples.

The count of this clone is one. The rearrangement uses TRBV28 and TRBJ1-2, with TRBD1 identical over 7 bases. CDR3 length: 17 residues. Trimming removed 6 bases from V and 4 bases from J; junction bases left unmatched: 17. The germline V gene encodes CDR1 MDHEN and CDR2 SYDVKM. This CDR3 is CASSSLPTGIILYGYTF. The DNA for the CDR3 is TGTGCCAGCAGCTCCCTCCCGACAGGGATTATCCTCTATGGCTACACCTTC.

CDR3 sequence reads: CASSKVIGQPGNYEQYF. For the CDR3, the DNA is TGTGCCAGCAGCAAAGTTATAGGACAGCCTGGAAACTACGAGCAGTACTTC. The genes are TRBV21-1 and TRBJ2-7; whether TRBD1, the table's D call, matches the DNA was not checked. TRBV21-1 is a documented pseudogene. The CDR3 contains 17 residues.

The chain joins TRBV5-1 to TRBJ2-7, with D possibly TRBD2 on 5 matching bases. Looked up from germline, CDR1 is SGHRS and CDR2 is YFSETQ. The CDR3 has 13 amino acids. The V end was cut by 2 bases, the J end by 3 bases, with 9 bases between. The CDR3 sequence: CASSFEGFYEQYF. The CDR3 region has the DNA TGCGCCAGCAGCTTCGAGGGATTCTACGAGCAGTACTTC.

This clone was seen just once. The rearrangement joins TRBV5-1 to TRBJ2-3; D is unresolved. This CDR3 is built from 13 residues. Trimming shortened V by 9 bases and J by 4 bases, and 15 bases separated the two germline ends. CDR1 SGHRS and CDR2 YFSETQ come from the germline V gene. CDR3 sequence (DNA): TGCGCCACCTCCTCCTCCCCCGCAGATACGCAGTATTTT. This translates into CATSSSPADTQYF.

The V call is TRBV15, the J call TRBJ2-3; D uncertain. Per the germline V gene, CDR1 is LNHNV and CDR2 is YYDKDF (reference sequence). The CDR3 has 12 residues. Trimming stripped 0 bases from V and 3 bases from J, with 1 base between. The CDR3 sequence is CATSRETDTQYF. In DNA form, the CDR3 reads TGTGCCACCAGCAGAGAAACAGATACGCAGTATTTT.

The V gene is TRBV7-2, the J gene TRBJ2-3, with 8 positions matching TRBD1. The germline CDR1 and CDR2 sequences are SGHTA and FQGNSA. This CDR3 comprises 17 residues. J lost 1 base, V lost 1 base, and 7 bases had no gene match. The CDR3, as DNA: TGTGCCAGCAGCTTAGGATGGACAGGGTATCGCACAGATACGCAGTATTTT. Translated, it gives CASSLGWTGYRTDTQYF.

CDR3 loop: CASSPRTGGEVGELFF. DNA for the CDR3: TGTGCCAGCAGCCCCCGGACAGGGGGCGAAGTCGGGGAGCTGTTTTTT. The rearrangement joins TRBV11-3 to TRBJ2-2; 11 bases are shared with TRBD1. The V gene end was trimmed by 5 bases and the J gene end by 7 bases; junction bases not matched to a gene: 9. Germline V gene lookup returns CDR1 SGHNT and CDR2 YENEEA. This CDR3 is 16 amino acids long.

V is TRBV5-6 and J is TRBJ1-2, with 7 nucleotides matching TRBD1. The CDR3 covers 14 residues. In germline, CDR1 is SGHDT, CDR2 YYEEEE. The junction had 10 bases not matched to a gene; V was cut back by 4 bases and J by 7 bases. CDR3 loop: CASSVEQGRSGYTF. In DNA form, the CDR3 reads TGTGCCAGCAGCGTAGAACAGGGGCGGTCTGGCTACACCTTC. Using reference TRBV5-6 and TRBJ1-2 for the parts outside the CDR3, the full variable domain is DAGVTQSPTHLIKTRGQQVTLRCSPKSGHDTVSWYQQALGQGPQFIFQYYEEEERQRGNFPDRFSGHQFPNYSSELNVNALLLGDSALYLCASSVEQGRSGYTFGSGTRLTVV.

The V gene is TRBV28, the J gene TRBJ1-5; D call uncertain. The CDR3 extends over 12 amino acids. Germline assignment: CDR1 MDHEN and CDR2 SYDVKM. The V end was cut by 6 bases, the J end by 1 base, with 4 bases between. The CDR3 region has the DNA TGTGCCAGCAGGTCAAGCAATCAGCCCCAGCATTTT. It specifies CASRSSNQPQHF.

CDR3 sequence: CASSVGAGVRNEQFF. The CDR3 bases are TGTGCCAGCAGTGTAGGAGCGGGAGTTCGAAATGAGCAGTTCTTC. The chain has TRBV2 and TRBJ2-1; TRBD2 agrees at 8 bases. The CDR3 has 15 residues. Germline assignment: CDR1 SNHLY and CDR2 FYNNEI. Germline trimming cut 4 bases from V and 7 bases from J; bases unmatched to any gene: 9.

J is TRBJ2-7 and V is TRBV27; 9 bases line up with TRBD2. The germline gives CDR1 MNHEY, CDR2 SMNVEV (reference sequence). With V trimmed by 3 bases and J by 2 bases, 5 bases remained unmatched. The CDR3 has 15 residues. Written as DNA, the CDR3 is TGTGCCAGCAGTTTTTATTCTAGCGGGACCTACGAGCAGTACTTC. It is translated as CASSFYSSGTYEQYF.

On this clone itself: A single base separates this from a much larger clone, so it may be a read error. The gene calls are TRBV7-2 and TRBJ2-5; D is ambiguous. With 5 bases removed from V and 0 bases from J, the gap between germline ends came to 4 bases. CDR1 is SGHTA, CDR2 FQGNSA, per germline. This CDR3 is built from 12 residues. Here the CDR3 reads CASSRYQETQYF. The DNA for the CDR3 is TGTGCCAGCAGCCGGTACCAAGAGACCCAGTACTTC.

The chain couples TRBV6-6 to TRBJ1-5, with 9 bases fitting TRBD1. J was trimmed by 3 bases and V by 5 bases; bases with no gene match: 5. The germline V gene encodes CDR1 MNHNY and CDR2 SVGAGI (reference sequence). This CDR3 region has 15 residues. In DNA form, the CDR3 reads TGTGCCAGCAGTCGGACAGGGGAAGTCAATCAGCCCCAGCATTTT. Its translation: CASSRTGEVNQPQHF.

The V gene is TRBV7-2, the J gene TRBJ2-4; the match to TRBD1 covers 9 bases. J gave up 7 bases and V 1 base, and 8 bases lay outside the gene matches. CDR1 SGHTA and CDR2 FQGNSA come from the germline V gene. There are 16 residues in the CDR3. CDR3 region: CASSLVPGQGRNIQYF. The DNA for the CDR3 is TGTGCCAGCAGCTTAGTCCCGGGACAGGGTAGGAACATTCAGTACTTC.

This clone has just a few counts. This chain links TRBV30 with TRBJ1-5; tentatively, D is TRBD1 (5 bases). The CDR3 loop spans 13 amino acids. Germline values: CDR1 GTSNPN, CDR2 SVGIG (reference sequence). Trimming shortened V by 0 bases and J by 5 bases, and 8 bases separated the two germline ends. CDR3 region: CAWSVSGHQPQHF. Written as DNA, the CDR3 is TGTGCCTGGAGTGTGTCGGGGCATCAGCCCCAGCATTTT.

The rearrangement links TRBV5-1 to TRBJ2-5, with a possible D match to TRBD2 (6 bases). Germline CDR1 and CDR2: SGHRS and YFSETQ. The CDR3 is 14 amino acids. Trimming stripped 5 bases from V and 5 bases from J, with 16 bases between. CDR3 in DNA: TGCGCCAGCAGTGTTTCCTCAGGAGGGGAGACCCAGTACTTC. Protein: CASSVSSGGETQYF.

The genes are TRBV5-4 and TRBJ1-2; the D gene is possibly TRBD1 (6 bases). Germline assignment: CDR1 SGHNT and CDR2 YYREEE (reference sequence). Deletions cut 2 bases from V and 2 bases from J, with 16 bases between. The CDR3 is made up of 16 amino acids. For the CDR3, the DNA is TGTGCCAGCAGCTTTCCCCTGGCGGGGGCGAACTATGGCTACACCTTC. Translation gives CASSFPLAGANYGYTF.